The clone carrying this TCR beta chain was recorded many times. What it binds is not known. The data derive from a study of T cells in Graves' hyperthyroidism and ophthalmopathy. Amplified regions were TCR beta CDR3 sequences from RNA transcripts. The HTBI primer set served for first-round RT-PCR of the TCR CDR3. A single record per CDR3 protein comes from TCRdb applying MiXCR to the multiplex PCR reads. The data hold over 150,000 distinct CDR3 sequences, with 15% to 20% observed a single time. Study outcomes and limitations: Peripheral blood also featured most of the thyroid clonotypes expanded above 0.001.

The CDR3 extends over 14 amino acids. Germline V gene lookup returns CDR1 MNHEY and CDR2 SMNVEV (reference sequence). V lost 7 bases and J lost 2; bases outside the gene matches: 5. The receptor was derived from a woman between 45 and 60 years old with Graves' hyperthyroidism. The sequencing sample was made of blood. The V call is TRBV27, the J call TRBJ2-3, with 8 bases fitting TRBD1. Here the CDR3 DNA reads TGTGCCAGCACAACGACAGGGGTCACAGATACGCAGTATTTT. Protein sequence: CASTTTGVTDTQYF.